The 10 T cell receptor beta chains in this list originate from one sample, sequenced in a study of T cell repertoires in cytomegalovirus infection. The antigens these receptors bind are not known. TCRdb re-called the reads with MiXCR, one entry per CDR3 protein. This sample carries 700,000 to 850,000 distinct CDR3 sequences, over 25% of them seen once, and the ten largest clones take about an eighth. The starting material was cultured CD8+ T cells from PBMCs, obtained from culture after CMV antigen stimulation. These receptors originate from a human donor in good health (CMV status not recorded). Some clones in this sample may be carry-over from other donors' samples.

The chain combines TRBV6-5 with TRBJ1-2, with 9 bases fitting TRBD1. V shed 2 bases, J shed 4 bases, and the junction held 8 bases outside the gene matches. CDR3 size: 16 residues. Germline V gives CDR1 MNHEY, CDR2 SVGAGI. CDR3 region: CASSYVQGAYGYGYTF. The CDR3 DNA is TGTGCCAGCAGTTACGTACAGGGGGCCTATGGCTATGGCTACACCTTC.

The sample holds a few counts of this clonotype. The chain carries TRBV6-2 or TRBV6-3 and TRBJ2-7; TRBD1 matches 10 bases. The germline V gene encodes CDR1 MNHEY and CDR2 SVGEGT. Losses at the gene ends were 6 bases for V and 5 bases for J; bases not matched to a gene: 7. This CDR3 comprises 14 residues. DNA of the CDR3: TGTGCCAGCAGCGGGACAGGGGATTCCGACGAGCAGTACGTC. Translated, it gives CASSGTGDSDEQYV.

Ten or more counts support this clonotype. This chain uses TRBV12-3 or TRBV12-4 with TRBJ1-5; the D is unclear. There are 16 residues in the CDR3. Trimming shortened V by 1 base and J by 1 base, and 11 bases separated the two germline ends. The CDR3 sequence: CASSLGETGSNQPQHF. For the CDR3, the DNA is TGTGCCAGCAGTTTAGGGGAGACTGGAAGCAATCAGCCCCAGCATTTT.

This chain connects TRBV11-2 to TRBJ1-4; D gene ambiguous. The CDR3 has 16 amino acids. The V end was cut by 3 bases, the J end by 8 bases, with 19 bases between. Germline assignment: CDR1 SGHAT and CDR2 FQNNGV. CDR3 loop: CASSFRNRDLSEKLFF. CDR3 sequence (DNA): TGTGCCAGCAGCTTTCGCAACCGGGATTTGTCCGAAAAACTGTTTTTT. Using reference TRBV11-2 and TRBJ1-4 for the parts outside the CDR3, the full variable domain is EAGVAQSPRYKIIEKRQSVAFWCNPISGHATLYWYQQILGQGPKLLIQFQNNGVVDDSQLPKDRFSAERLKGVDSTLKIQPAKLEDSAVYLCASSFRNRDLSEKLFFGSGTQLSVL.

The gene calls are TRBV25-1 and TRBJ2-5; tentatively, D is TRBD1 or TRBD2 (5 bases each). This CDR3 has 13 amino acids. Germline loops: CDR1 MGHDK, CDR2 SYGVNS. Trimming took off 7 bases at V and 8 bases at J, with 17 bases between the two ends. The CDR3 DNA is TGTGCCAGCAAGCAGGAACGGGACGGCACCCAGTACTTC. Protein sequence: CASKQERDGTQYF. The variable domain in full, with the rest retrieved from reference TRBV25-1 and TRBJ2-5, is EADIYQTPRYLVIGTGKKITLECSQTMGHDKMYWYQQDPGMELHLIHYSYGVNSTEKGDLSSESTVSRIRTEHFPLTLESARPSHTSQYLCASKQERDGTQYFGPGTRLLVL.

This rearrangement joins TRBV6-8 to TRBJ2-1; D is ambiguous. Germline V gene data show CDR1 as MNHGY and CDR2 as SAAAGT. CDR3 size: 15 residues. The V and J ends lost 0 bases and 1 base respectively, with 7 bases between them. As DNA, the CDR3 is TGTGCCAGCAGTTACTCCCAGAGGTCCTACAATGAGCAGTTCTTC. This translates into CASSYSQRSYNEQFF.

The V and J genes are TRBV7-9 and TRBJ2-5; tentatively, D is TRBD1 or TRBD2 (5 bases each). Germline V lookup: CDR1 SEHNR, CDR2 FQNEAQ (reference sequence). Trimming cost V 6 bases and J 5 bases, with 16 bases left between them. This CDR3 is built from 14 residues. The CDR3 nucleotides are TGTGCCAGCAGTGTAGCGAGGGGATATGAGACCCAGTACTTC. Amino acids: CASSVARGYETQYF. Drawing the rest from reference TRBV7-9 and TRBJ2-5, the complete variable domain is DTGVSQNPRHKITKRGQNVTFRCDPISEHNRLYWYRQTLGQGPEFLTYFQNEAQLEKSRLLSDRFSAERPKGSFSTLEIQRTEQGDSAMYLCASSVARGYETQYFGPGTRLLVL.

The V gene is TRBV12-3 or TRBV12-4, the J gene TRBJ2-3, with 8 positions matching TRBD1. The length of the CDR3 is 15 residues. Trimming cost V 2 bases and J 4 bases; bases outside gene matches: 5. CDR3 in amino acids: CASSLMDRAPDTQYF. The CDR3, as DNA: TGTGCCAGCAGTTTAATGGACAGGGCCCCAGATACGCAGTATTTT.

This clonotype has only a few counts. The rearrangement links TRBV27 to TRBJ2-3, with no clear D. The CDR3 runs to 13 residues. Germline CDR1 is MNHEY and CDR2 is SMNVEV (reference sequence). V lost 5 bases and J lost 4, with 10 bases in between. The CDR3 DNA sequence: TGTGCCAGCAGTCTCCTTCGGCCAGATACGCAGTATTTT. Its protein product is CASSLLRPDTQYF.

The chain links TRBV27 to TRBJ2-3; 10 bases align to TRBD1. Germline V gives CDR1 MNHEY, CDR2 SMNVEV (reference sequence). CDR3 length: 15 residues. V lost 7 bases and J lost 5; bases outside the gene matches: 9. The CDR3 region has the DNA TGTGCCAGCACCTGGGGGACAGGGGTCGGAGATACGCAGTATTTT. The encoded protein is CASTWGTGVGDTQYF.